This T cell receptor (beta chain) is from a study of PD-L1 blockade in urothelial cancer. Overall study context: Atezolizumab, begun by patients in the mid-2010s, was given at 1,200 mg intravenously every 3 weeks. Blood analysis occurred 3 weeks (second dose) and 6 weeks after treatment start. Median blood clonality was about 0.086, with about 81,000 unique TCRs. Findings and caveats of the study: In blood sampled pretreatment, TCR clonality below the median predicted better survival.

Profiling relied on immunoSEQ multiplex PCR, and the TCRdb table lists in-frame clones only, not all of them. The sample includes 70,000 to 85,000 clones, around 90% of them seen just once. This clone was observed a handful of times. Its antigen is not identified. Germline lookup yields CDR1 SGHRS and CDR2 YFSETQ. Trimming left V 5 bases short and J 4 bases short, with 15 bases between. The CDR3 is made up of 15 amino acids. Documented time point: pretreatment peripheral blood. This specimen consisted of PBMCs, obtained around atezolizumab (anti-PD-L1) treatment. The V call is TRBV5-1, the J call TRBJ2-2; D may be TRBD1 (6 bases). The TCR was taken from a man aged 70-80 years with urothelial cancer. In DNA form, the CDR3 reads TGCGCCAGCAGTGTGACCACAGGGTCCACCGGGGAGCTGTTTTTT. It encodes CASSVTTGSTGELFF.